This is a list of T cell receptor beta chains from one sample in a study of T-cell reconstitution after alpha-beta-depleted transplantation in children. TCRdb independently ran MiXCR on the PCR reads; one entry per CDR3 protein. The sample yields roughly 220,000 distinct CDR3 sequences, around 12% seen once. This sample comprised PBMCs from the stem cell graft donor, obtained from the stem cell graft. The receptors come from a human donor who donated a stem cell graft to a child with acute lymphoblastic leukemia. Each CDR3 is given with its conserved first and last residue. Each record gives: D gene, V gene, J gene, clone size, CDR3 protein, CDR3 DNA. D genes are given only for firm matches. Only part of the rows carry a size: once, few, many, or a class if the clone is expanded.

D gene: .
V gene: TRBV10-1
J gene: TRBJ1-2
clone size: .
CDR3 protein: CASSYGGGYTF
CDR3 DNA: TGCGCCAGCAGTTACGGGGGGGGCTACACCTTC

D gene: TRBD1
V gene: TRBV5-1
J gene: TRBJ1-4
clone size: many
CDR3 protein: CASSETGGREKLFF
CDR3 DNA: TGCGCCAGCAGCGAAACAGGGGGCCGTGAAAAACTGTTTTTT

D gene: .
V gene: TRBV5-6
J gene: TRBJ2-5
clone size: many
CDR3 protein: CASSLGSWAFETQYF
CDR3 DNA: TGTGCCAGCAGCTTAGGCAGTTGGGCGTTCGAGACCCAGTACTTC

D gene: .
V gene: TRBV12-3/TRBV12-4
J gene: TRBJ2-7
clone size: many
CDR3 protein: CASSPTSSAYEQYF
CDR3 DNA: TGTGCCAGCAGTCCAACTAGCTCAGCCTACGAGCAGTACTTC

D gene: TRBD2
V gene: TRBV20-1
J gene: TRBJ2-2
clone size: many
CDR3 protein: CSARGTSGGTGELFF
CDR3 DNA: TGCAGTGCTAGAGGGACTAGCGGAGGGACCGGGGAGCTGTTTTTT

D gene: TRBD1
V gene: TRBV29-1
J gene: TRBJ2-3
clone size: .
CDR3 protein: CSVGRNGQGSTDTQYF
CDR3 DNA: TGCAGCGTTGGTCGCAATGGACAGGGAAGCACAGATACGCAGTATTTT

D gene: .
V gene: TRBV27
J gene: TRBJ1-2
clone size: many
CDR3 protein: CASSPTPNYGYTF
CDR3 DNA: TGTGCCAGCAGTCCCACCCCCAACTATGGCTACACCTTC

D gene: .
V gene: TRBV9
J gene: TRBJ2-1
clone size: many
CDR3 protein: CASSPRRDWSYNEQFF
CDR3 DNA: TGTGCCAGCAGTCCCCGGCGGGATTGGTCCTACAATGAGCAGTTCTTC

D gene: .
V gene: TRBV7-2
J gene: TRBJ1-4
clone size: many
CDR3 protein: CASSSPPPGPNEKLFF
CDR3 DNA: TGTGCCAGCAGCTCCCCCCCACCAGGGCCTAATGAAAAACTGTTTTTT

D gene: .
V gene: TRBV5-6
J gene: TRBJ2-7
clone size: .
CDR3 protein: CASSHGGGYEQYF
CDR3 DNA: TGTGCCAGCAGCCACGGTGGGGGCTACGAGCAGTACTTC

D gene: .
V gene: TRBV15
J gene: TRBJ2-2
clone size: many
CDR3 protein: CATSSFSHMGLFF
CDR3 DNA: TGTGCCACCAGCAGTTTCTCCCACATGGGGCTGTTTTTT

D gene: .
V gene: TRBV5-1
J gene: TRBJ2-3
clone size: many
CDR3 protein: CASSLGPPTDTQYF
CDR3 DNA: TGCGCCAGCAGCTTGGGCCCCCCCACAGATACGCAGTATTTT

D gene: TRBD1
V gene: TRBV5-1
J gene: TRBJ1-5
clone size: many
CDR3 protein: CASSKDRDQPQHF
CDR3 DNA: TGCGCCAGCAGCAAGGACAGGGATCAGCCCCAGCATTTT

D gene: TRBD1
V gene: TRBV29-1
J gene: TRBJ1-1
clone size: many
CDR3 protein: CSVARTGTTEAFF
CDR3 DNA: TGCAGCGTTGCGCGGACAGGCACAACTGAAGCTTTCTTT

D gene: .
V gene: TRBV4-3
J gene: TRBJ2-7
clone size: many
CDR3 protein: CASSQDRRRVNEQYF
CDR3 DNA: TGCGCCAGCAGCCAAGATCGTCGCAGGGTTAACGAGCAGTACTTC

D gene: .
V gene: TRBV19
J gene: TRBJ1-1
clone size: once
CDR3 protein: CASTTDVNTEAFF
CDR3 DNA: TGTGCCAGTACTACGGACGTGAACACTGAAGCTTTCTTT

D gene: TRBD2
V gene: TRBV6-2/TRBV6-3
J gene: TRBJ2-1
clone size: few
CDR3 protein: CASSFRMLGGNNEQFF
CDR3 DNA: TGTGCCAGCAGTTTTCGTATGTTGGGGGGGAACAATGAGCAGTTCTTC

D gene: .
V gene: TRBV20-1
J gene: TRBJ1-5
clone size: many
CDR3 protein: CSASHIGGNQPQHF
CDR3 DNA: TGCAGTGCTAGTCACATCGGCGGCAATCAGCCCCAGCATTTT

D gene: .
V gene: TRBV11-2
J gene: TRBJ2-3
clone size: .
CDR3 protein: CASSTGPDSDTQYF
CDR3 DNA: TGTGCCAGCAGCACCGGGCCCGATTCAGATACGCAGTATTTT

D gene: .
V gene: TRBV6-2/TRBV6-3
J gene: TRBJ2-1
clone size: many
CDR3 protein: CASSYGDNYNEQFF
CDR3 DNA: TGTGCCAGCAGTTACGGGGACAACTACAATGAGCAGTTCTTC

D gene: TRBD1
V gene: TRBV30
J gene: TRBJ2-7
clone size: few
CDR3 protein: CAWSGQGYEQYF
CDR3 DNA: TGTGCCTGGTCGGGACAGGGTTACGAGCAGTACTTC

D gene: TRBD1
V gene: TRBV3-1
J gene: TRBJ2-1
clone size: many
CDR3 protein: CASSRSDRVGGPGRNEQFF
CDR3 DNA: TGTGCCAGCAGCCGCTCCGACAGGGTAGGAGGACCAGGAAGGAATGAGCAGTTCTTC

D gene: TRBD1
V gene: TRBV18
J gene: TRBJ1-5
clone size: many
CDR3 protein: CASSPRTGDHNQPQHF
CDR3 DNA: TGTGCCAGCTCACCCAGGACAGGGGATCACAATCAGCCCCAGCATTTT

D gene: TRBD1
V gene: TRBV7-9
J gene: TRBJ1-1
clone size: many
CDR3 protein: CASSFPRDRGSDTEAFF
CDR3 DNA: TGTGCCAGCAGCTTTCCCCGGGACAGGGGATCGGACACTGAAGCTTTCTTT

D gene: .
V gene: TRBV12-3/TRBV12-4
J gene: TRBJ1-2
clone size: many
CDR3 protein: CASSRGTPMGYTF
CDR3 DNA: TGTGCCAGCAGTAGAGGGACACCTATGGGCTACACCTTC

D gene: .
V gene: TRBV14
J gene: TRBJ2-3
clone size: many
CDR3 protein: CASSPSAATQYF
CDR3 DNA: TGTGCCAGCAGCCCTAGCGCGGCTACGCAGTATTTT

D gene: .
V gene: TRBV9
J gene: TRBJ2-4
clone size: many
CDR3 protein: CASSVMPAKNIQYF
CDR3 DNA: TGTGCCAGCAGCGTAATGCCAGCCAAAAACATTCAGTACTTC

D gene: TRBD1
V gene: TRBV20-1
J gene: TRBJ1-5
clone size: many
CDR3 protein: CSAPSATGSRNQPQHF
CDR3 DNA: TGCAGTGCACCTTCCGCGACAGGGAGTCGCAATCAGCCCCAGCATTTT

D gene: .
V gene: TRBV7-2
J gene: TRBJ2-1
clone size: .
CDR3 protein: CASSLVPDLTFF
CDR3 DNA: TGTGCCAGCAGCTTAGTTCCGGACTTGACGTTCTTC

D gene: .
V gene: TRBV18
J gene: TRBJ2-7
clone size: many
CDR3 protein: CASSPSRDHEQYF
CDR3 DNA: TGTGCCAGCTCACCGAGCAGGGACCACGAGCAGTACTTC

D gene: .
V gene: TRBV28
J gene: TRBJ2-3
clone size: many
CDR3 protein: CASSNGASTDTQYF
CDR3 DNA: TGTGCCAGCAGCAACGGGGCTAGCACAGATACGCAGTATTTT

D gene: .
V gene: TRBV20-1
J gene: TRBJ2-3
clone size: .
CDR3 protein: CSASGKGGVTDTQYF
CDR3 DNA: TGCAGTGCTAGTGGGAAGGGGGGGGTAACAGATACGCAGTATTTT

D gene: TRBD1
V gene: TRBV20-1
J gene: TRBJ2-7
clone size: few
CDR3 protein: CSAFPGGQPSYEQYF
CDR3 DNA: TGCAGTGCTTTCCCAGGGGGACAGCCCTCCTACGAGCAGTACTTC

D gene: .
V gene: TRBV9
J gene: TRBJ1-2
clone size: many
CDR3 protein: CASSTRITTDGGGYTF
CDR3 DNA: TGTGCCAGCAGCACTCGAATCACGACGGACGGGGGAGGCTACACCTTC

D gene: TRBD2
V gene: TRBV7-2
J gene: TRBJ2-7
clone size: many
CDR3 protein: CASSPRGAGPSYEQYF
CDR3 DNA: TGTGCCAGCAGCCCTCGGGGAGCGGGGCCCTCCTACGAGCAGTACTTC

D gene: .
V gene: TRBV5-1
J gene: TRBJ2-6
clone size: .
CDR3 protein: CASSTGTVPGGANGLTF
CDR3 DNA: TGCGCCAGCAGCACAGGGACAGTCCCTGGGGGGGCCAACGGCCTGACTTTC

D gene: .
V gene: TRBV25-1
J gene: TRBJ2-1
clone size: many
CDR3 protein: CASSKSSYNEQFF
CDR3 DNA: TGTGCCAGCAGCAAGAGCTCCTACAATGAGCAGTTCTTC

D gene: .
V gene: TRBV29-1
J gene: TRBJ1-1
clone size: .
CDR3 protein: CSVVRNTDAFF
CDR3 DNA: TGCAGCGTGGTCAGAAACACTGACGCTTTCTTT

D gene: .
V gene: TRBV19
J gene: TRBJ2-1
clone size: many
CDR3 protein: CASKLGRGANEQFF
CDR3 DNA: TGTGCTTCCAAACTGGGACGTGGGGCCAATGAGCAGTTCTTC

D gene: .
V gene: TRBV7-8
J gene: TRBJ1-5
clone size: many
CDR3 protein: CASSLGWGRSNQPQHF
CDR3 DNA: TGTGCCAGCAGCCTAGGGTGGGGGCGAAGCAATCAGCCCCAGCATTTT

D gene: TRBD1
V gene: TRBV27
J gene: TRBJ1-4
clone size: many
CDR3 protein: CASSFRDRGLGNEKLFF
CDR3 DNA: TGTGCCAGCAGTTTCCGGGACAGGGGTTTGGGGAATGAAAAACTGTTTTTT

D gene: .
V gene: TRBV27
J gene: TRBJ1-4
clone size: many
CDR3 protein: CASRQRSEKLFF
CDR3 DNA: TGTGCCAGCAGGCAGAGGAGTGAAAAACTGTTTTTT

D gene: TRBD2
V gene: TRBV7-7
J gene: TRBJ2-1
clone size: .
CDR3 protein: CASSLGLAGGRDEQFF
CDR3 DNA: TGTGCTAGCAGCTTAGGCCTAGCGGGAGGGCGGGATGAGCAGTTCTTC

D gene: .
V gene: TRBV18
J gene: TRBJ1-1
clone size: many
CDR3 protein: CASSASLNTEAFF
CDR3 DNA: TGTGCCAGCTCGGCCAGCCTGAACACTGAAGCTTTCTTT

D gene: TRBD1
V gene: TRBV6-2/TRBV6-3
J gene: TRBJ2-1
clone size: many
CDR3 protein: CASSYSAGGGNEQFF
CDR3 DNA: TGTGCCAGCAGTTACTCTGCAGGGGGCGGAAATGAGCAGTTCTTC

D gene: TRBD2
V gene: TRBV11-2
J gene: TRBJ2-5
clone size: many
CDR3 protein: CASSLGLAGGWGGETQYF
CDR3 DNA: TGTGCCAGCAGCTTAGGCCTAGCGGGAGGATGGGGAGGGGAGACCCAGTACTTC

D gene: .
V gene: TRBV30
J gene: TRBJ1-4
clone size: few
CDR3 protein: CAWSEGDEKLFF
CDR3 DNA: TGTGCCTGGAGTGAGGGGGATGAAAAACTGTTTTTT

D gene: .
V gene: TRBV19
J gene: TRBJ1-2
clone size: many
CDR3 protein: CASSSDGNYGYTF
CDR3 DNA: TGTGCCAGTAGTAGCGACGGGAACTATGGCTACACCTTC

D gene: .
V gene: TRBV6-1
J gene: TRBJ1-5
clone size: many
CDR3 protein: CASSEGQSNQPQHF
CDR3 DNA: TGTGCCAGCAGTGAGGGGCAGTCTAATCAGCCCCAGCATTTT

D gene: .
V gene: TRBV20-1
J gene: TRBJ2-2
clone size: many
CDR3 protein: CSAPTLNTGELFF
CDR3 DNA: TGCAGTGCTCCGACACTGAACACCGGGGAGCTGTTTTTT

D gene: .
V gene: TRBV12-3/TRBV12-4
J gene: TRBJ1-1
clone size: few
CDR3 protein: CARAERGNTEAFF
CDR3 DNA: TGTGCCAGGGCCGAGAGGGGGAACACTGAAGCTTTCTTT

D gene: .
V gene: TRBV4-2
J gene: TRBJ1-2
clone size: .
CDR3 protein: CASSQDLGHPNYGYTF
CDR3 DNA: TGTGCCAGCAGCCAAGACCTGGGACACCCTAACTATGGCTACACCTTC

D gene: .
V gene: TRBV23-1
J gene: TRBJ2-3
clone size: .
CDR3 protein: CASSQGRGSDTQYF
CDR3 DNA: TGCGCCAGCAGTCAAGGCAGGGGCTCAGATACGCAGTATTTT